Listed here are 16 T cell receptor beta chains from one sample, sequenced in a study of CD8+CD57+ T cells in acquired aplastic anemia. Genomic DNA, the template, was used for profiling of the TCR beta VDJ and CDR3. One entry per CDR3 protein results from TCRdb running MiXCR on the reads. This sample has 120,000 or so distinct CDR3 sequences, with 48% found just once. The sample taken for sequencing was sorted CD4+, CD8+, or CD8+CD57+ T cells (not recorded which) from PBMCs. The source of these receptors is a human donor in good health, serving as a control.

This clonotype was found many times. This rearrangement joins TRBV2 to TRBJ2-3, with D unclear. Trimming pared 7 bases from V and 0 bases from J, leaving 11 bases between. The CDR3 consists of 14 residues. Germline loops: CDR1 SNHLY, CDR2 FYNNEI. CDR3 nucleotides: TGTGCCAGCAAAGGTCGGTCTAGCACAGATACGCAGTATTTT. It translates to CASKGRSSTDTQYF.

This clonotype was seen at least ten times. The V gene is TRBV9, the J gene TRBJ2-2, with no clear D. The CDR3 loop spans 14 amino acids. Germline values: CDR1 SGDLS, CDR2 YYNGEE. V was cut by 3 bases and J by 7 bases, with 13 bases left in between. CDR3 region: CASSGLTTGGELFF. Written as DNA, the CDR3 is TGTGCCAGCAGCGGATTAACCACGGGCGGGGAGCTGTTTTTT.

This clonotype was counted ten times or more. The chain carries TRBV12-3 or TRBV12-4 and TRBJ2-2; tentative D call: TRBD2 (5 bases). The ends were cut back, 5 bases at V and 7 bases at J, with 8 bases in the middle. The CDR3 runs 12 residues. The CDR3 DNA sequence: TGTGCCAGCAGTAAGGCGGGCGGGGAGCTGTTTTTT. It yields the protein CASSKAGGELFF.

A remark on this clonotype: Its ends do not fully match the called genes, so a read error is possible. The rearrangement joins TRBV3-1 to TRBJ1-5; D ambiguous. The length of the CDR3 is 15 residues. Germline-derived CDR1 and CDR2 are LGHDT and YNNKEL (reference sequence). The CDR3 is CASNQDVDGDQPQHF. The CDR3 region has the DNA TGTGCCAGCAACCAAGATGTGGACGGCGATCAGCCCCAGCATTTT.

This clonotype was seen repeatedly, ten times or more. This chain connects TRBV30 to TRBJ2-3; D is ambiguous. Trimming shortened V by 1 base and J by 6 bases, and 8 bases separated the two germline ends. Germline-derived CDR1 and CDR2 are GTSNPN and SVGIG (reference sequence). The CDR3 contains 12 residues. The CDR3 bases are TGTGCCTGGAGTGCCAATTCCGATACGCAGTATTTT. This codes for CAWSANSDTQYF.

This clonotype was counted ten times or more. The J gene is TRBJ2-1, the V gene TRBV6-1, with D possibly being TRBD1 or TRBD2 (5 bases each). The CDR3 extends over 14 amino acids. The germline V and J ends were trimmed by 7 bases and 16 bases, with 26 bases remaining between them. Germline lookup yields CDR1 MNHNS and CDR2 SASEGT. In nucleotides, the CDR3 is TGTGCCAGCAAGGTGAGCCTCGCTGGGGGTAGCCATTTCTTC. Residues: CASKVSLAGGSHFF.

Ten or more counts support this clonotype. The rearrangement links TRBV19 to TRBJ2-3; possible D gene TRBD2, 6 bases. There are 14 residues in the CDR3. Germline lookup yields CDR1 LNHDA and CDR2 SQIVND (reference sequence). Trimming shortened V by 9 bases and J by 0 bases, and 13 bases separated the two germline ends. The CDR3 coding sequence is TGTGCCAGCCGGGACTCCATGAGCACAGATACGCAGTATTTT. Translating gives CASRDSMSTDTQYF. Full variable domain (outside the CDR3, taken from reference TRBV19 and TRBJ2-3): DGGITQSPKYLFRKEGQNVTLSCEQNLNHDAMYWYRQDPGQGLRLIYYSQIVNDFQKGDIAEGYSVSREKKESFPLTVTSAQKNPTAFYLCASRDSMSTDTQYFGPGTRLTVL.

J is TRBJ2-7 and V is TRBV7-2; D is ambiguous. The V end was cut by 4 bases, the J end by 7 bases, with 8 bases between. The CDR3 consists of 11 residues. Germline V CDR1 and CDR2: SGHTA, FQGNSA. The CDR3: CASSSVGEQYF. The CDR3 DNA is TGTGCCAGCAGCTCGGTGGGGGAGCAGTACTTC.

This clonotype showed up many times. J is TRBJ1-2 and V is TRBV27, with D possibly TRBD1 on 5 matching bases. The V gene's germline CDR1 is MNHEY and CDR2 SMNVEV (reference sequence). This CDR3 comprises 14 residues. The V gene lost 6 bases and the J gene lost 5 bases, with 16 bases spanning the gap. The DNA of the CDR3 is TGTGCCAGCAGGGTGATGGGGGGAAGTTATGGCTACACCTTC. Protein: CASRVMGGSYGYTF.

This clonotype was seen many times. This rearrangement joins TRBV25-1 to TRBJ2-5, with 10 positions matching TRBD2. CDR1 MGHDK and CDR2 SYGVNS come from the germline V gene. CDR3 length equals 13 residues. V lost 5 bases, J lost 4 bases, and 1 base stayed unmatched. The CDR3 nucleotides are TGTGCCAGCAGTAAGCGGGAGGGAGAGACCCAGTACTTC. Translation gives CASSKREGETQYF. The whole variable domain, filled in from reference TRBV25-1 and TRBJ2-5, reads EADIYQTPRYLVIGTGKKITLECSQTMGHDKMYWYQQDPGMELHLIHYSYGVNSTEKGDLSSESTVSRIRTEHFPLTLESARPSHTSQYLCASSKREGETQYFGPGTRLLVL.

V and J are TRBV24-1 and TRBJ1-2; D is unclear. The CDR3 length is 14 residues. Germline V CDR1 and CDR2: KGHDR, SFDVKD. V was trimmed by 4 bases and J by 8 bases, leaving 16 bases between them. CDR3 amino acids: CATSDPGSSEGYTF. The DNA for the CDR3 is TGTGCCACCAGTGACCCCGGGTCGTCGGAGGGCTACACCTTC.

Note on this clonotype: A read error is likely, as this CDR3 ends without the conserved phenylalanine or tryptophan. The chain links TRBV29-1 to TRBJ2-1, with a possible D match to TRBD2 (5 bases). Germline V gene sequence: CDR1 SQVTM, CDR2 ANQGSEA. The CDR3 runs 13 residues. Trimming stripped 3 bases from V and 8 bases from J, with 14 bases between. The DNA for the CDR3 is TGCAGCGTTGACGGGGTATCCATTTATGAGCAGTTCTCC. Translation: CSVDGVSIYEQFS.

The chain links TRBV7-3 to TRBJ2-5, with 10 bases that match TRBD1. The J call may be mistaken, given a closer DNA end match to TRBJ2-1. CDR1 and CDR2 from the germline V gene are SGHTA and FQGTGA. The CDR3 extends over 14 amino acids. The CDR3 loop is CACGGQGNTGEQFF. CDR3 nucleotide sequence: TGTGCCTGCGGGGGACAGGGGAACACCGGGGAGCAGTTCTTC.

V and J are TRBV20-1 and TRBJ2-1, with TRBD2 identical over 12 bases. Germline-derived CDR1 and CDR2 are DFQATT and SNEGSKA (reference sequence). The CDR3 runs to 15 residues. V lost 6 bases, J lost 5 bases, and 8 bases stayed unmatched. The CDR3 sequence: CSAPLAGGLDNEQFF. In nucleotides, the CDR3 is TGCAGTGCCCCACTAGCGGGGGGATTAGACAATGAGCAGTTCTTC.

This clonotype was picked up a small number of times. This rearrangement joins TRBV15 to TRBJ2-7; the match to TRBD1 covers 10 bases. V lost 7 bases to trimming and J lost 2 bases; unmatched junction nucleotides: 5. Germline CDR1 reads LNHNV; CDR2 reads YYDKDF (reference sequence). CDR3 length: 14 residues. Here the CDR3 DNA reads TGTGCCACCAAAACCGGGACAGGGGCCTACGAGCAGTACTTC. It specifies CATKTGTGAYEQYF.

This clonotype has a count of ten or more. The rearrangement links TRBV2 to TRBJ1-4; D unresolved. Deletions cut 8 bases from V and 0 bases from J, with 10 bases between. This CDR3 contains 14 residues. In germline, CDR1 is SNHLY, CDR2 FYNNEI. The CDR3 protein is CASVSSSTNEKLFF. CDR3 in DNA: TGTGCCAGCGTTAGCTCTTCAACTAATGAAAAACTGTTTTTT.